The clone carrying this T cell receptor (beta chain) was recorded a few times. Its antigen is not identified. This sample was included in a study of T cells in Graves' hyperthyroidism and ophthalmopathy. General observations from the study: Researchers report that a 13 V-J model separated ophthalmopathy from stable hyperthyroidism.

Ophthalmopathy patients had Clinical Activity Score at least 3, NOSPECS grade at least 4, duration under 3 months. Uncontrolled infections, other autoimmune diseases, pregnancy or lactation led to exclusion of patients. Diagnostic assessment was based on clinical symptoms, serum thyroxine and TRAb, thyroid ultrasound and orbital computed tomography. The CDR3 regions of TCR beta were amplified from RNA transcripts. HTBI primers were the set used in a first-round RT-PCR of the TCR CDR3. TCRdb used MiXCR to reprocess the multiplex PCR reads, holding one entry per CDR3 protein. The sample lists about 640,000 distinct CDR3 sequences; less than 25% were seen once. This CDR3 has 16 amino acids. The J segment lost 3 bases and the V segment lost 5 bases, leaving 11 bases of the junction unmatched. The V gene's germline CDR1 is MNHNS and CDR2 SASEGT.

The TCR sequence derives from a man younger than 40 with Graves' ophthalmopathy. This chain uses TRBV6-1 with TRBJ2-5; 8 positions agree with TRBD2. Material: blood. CDR3 nucleotide sequence: TGTGCCAGCAGTTCCCTCAGAGCGGGAGAGGAAGAGACCCAGTACTTC. Its translation: CASSSLRAGEEETQYF.